This TCR beta chain was retrieved from a study of post-analysis software for immune sequencing data. The overall study: Multiple sclerosis in the patients followed relapsing-remitting, secondary progressive and progressive-relapsing courses. General study results and limits: TRBV5-6, TRBV5-1 and TRBV20-1 were among five TRBV segments more frequent in patients than controls. Significantly decreased normalized Chao1 diversity was recorded for multiple sclerosis patients relative to controls. F measure showed strong co-clustering of same-batch samples.

Germline CDR1 is SGHDT and CDR2 is YYEEEE. The CDR3 extends over 14 amino acids. V lost 0 bases to trimming and J lost 7 bases, with 11 bases between them. This clonotype has a single count. Its antigen is unidentified. Unique molecular identifiers had been added to the TCR beta cDNA libraries. Between roughly 1 and 10 million T cells gave rise to some 490,000 cDNA molecules. In TCRdb, the PCR reads were re-called with MiXCR into one record per CDR3 protein. The sample lists approximately 690,000 distinct CDR3 sequences, 59% seen once, with 11% in the top ten. V gene TRBV5-6 combines with J gene TRBJ1-5; D is unclear. The TCR comes from a girl aged 2 to 10 with multiple sclerosis. Sequenced input: blood. The CDR3 DNA sequence: TGTGCCAGCAGCTTGGTGGCGGGAGGCCAGCCCCAGCATTTT. Translated: CASSLVAGGQPQHF. Variable domain in full (rest from reference TRBV5-6 and TRBJ1-5): DAGVTQSPTHLIKTRGQQVTLRCSPKSGHDTVSWYQQALGQGPQFIFQYYEEEERQRGNFPDRFSGHQFPNYSSELNVNALLLGDSALYLCASSLVAGGQPQHFGDGTRLSIL.